The clone carrying this T cell receptor beta chain was observed a single time. TCRdb's copy holds only in-frame clones and misses some; the assay was immunoSEQ multiplex PCR. The table lists 110,000 or so clones, around nine tenths of them singletons. This sample is drawn from a study of blood T cell repertoires in COVID-19. Study-level information: The study drew acute and convalescent COVID-19 samples from the United States, Italy and Spain. T cells, B-cell-depleted T cells, or PBMCs supplied cDNA or gDNA.

The sample was peripheral blood. The receptor was derived from a woman aged 45-60 years with acute or convalescent COVID-19.

CDR3 protein: CASSYSSASNTGELFF. The CDR3, as DNA: TGTGCCAGCAGTTACTCGAGCGCCTCGAACACCGGGGAGCTGTTTTTT. This rearrangement joins TRBV6-2 or TRBV6-3 to TRBJ2-2; D remains unclear. V was cut by 0 bases and J by 0 bases, with 8 bases left in between. Germline CDR1 MNHEY, CDR2 SVGEGT. The CDR3 is 16 residues long.